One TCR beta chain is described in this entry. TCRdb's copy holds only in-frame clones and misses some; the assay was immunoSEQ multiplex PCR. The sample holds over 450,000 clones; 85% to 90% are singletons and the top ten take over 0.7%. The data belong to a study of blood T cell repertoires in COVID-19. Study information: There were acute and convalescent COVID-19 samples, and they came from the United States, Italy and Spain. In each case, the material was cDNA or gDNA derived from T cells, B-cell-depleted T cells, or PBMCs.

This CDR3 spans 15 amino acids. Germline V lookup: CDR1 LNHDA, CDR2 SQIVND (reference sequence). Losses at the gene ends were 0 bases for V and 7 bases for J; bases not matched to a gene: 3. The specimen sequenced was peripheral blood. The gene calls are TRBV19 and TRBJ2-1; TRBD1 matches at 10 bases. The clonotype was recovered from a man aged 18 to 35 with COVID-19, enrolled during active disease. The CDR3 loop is CASSIDGTGVNEQFF. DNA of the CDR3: TGTGCCAGTAGTATAGACGGGACAGGGGTTAATGAGCAGTTCTTC.